This entry lists 28 T cell receptor beta chains sequenced from one sample in a study of shared clonotypes between healthy human individuals. The table came from immunoSEQ multiplex PCR; TCRdb's copy has only in-frame clones and leaves some out. This table holds more than 2,000,000 clones, 85% to 95% found once. The sample was naive CD4+ T cells from PBMCs. Subset described: CD45RA+ positively selected. The receptors were gathered from a man younger than 35 in good health. Some clones in this sample may be carry-over from other donors' samples.

The V call is TRBV5-5, the J call TRBJ2-7, with D maybe TRBD1 (5 bases). The V and J ends lost 0 bases and 2 bases respectively, with 6 bases between them. Germline CDR1 is SGHKS and CDR2 is YYEKEE (reference sequence). The length of the CDR3 is 13 residues. In DNA, the CDR3 is TGTGCCAGCAGCTTGGAGGGGCCCTACGAGCAGTACTTC. Residues: CASSLEGPYEQYF.

V usage is TRBV18 and J usage is TRBJ1-3; D is unresolved. The CDR3 has 14 amino acids. Germline values: CDR1 KGHSH, CDR2 LQKENI. V was trimmed by 2 bases and J by 4 bases, leaving 9 bases between them. This CDR3 is CASSPVTDGNTIYF. The CDR3 region has the DNA TGTGCCAGCTCACCAGTTACAGACGGAAACACCATATATTTT.

This clone came up once. CDR3 in DNA: TGTGCCAGCAGCCAAGTACCGTTCTTC. It translates to CASSQVPFF. V usage is TRBV14 and J usage is TRBJ2-1; D is ambiguous. V lost 1 base and J 15 bases, leaving 4 bases between the germline ends. Per germline, CDR1 SGHDN and CDR2 FVKESK. The CDR3 totals 9 residues.

The chain links TRBV6-6 to TRBJ2-4; 7 bases agree with TRBD1. Trimming at V came to 6 bases and at J to 1 base, leaving 3 bases not matched to a gene. The CDR3 has 14 amino acids. Looked up from germline, CDR1 is MNHNY and CDR2 is SVGAGI (reference sequence). CDR3 amino acids: CASSSTGAKNIQYF. The DNA of the CDR3 is TGTGCCAGCAGCTCGACAGGGGCCAAAAACATTCAGTACTTC.

The rearrangement joins TRBV5-1 to TRBJ1-5; unclear D gene. CDR3 length: 11 residues. The germline gives CDR1 SGHRS, CDR2 YFSETQ. Trimming shortened V by 7 bases and J by 4 bases, and 6 bases separated the two germline ends. Here the CDR3 reads CASRKNQPQHF. The CDR3 DNA follows: TGCGCCAGCCGGAAGAATCAGCCCCAGCATTTT.

The chain combines TRBV5-6 with TRBJ1-4; weak D call: TRBD1 (6 bases). CDR1 is SGHDT, CDR2 YYEEEE, per germline. The CDR3 sequence is 14 residues long. The V and J ends lost 3 bases and 5 bases respectively, with 11 bases between them. CDR3 coding DNA: TGTGCCAGCAGCTCGACGGGACAAAATGAAAAACTGTTTTTT. This gives the protein CASSSTGQNEKLFF.

V is TRBV7-2 and J is TRBJ1-4, with D hard to call. V was pared by 3 bases and J by 8 bases, with 7 bases between. Per germline, CDR1 SGHTA and CDR2 FQGNSA. The CDR3 is 12 residues long. CDR3 nucleotide sequence: TGTGCCAGCAGCTTGGTTAAAGAAAAACTGTTTTTT. Translated, it gives CASSLVKEKLFF.

The genes are TRBV28 and TRBJ2-1, with D perhaps matching TRBD1 (6 bases). The CDR3 consists of 13 residues. Trimming pared 7 bases from V and 4 bases from J, leaving 11 bases between. Germline lookup yields CDR1 MDHEN and CDR2 SYDVKM. CDR3 sequence reads: CASIGTFYNEQFF. As DNA, the CDR3 is TGTGCCAGCATAGGGACATTTTACAATGAGCAGTTCTTC. Full variable domain (missing parts from reference TRBV28 and TRBJ2-1): DVKVTQSSRYLVKRTGEKVFLECVQDMDHENMFWYRQDPGLGLRLIYFSYDVKMKEKGDIPEGYSVSREKKERFSLILESASTNQTSMYLCASIGTFYNEQFFGPGTRLTVL.

Comment on this clone: At one boundary the junction diverges from the germline segment, which might be a read error. The genes are TRBV13 and TRBJ2-1; D might be TRBD2 (5 bases). The CDR3 length is 17 residues. The germline CDR1 and CDR2 sequences are PRHDT and FYEKMQ (reference sequence). DNA of the CDR3: TGTGCCGGCAGATATAGCGTCTGGAGGTACTCCTACAATGAGCAGTTCTTC. It translates to CAGRYSVWRYSYNEQFF.

The chain uses TRBV7-3 and TRBJ1-4; maybe TRBD1 (5 bases). Germline V gene lookup returns CDR1 SGHTA and CDR2 FQGTGA. This CDR3 spans 22 amino acids. V was trimmed by 4 bases and J by 1 base, leaving 31 bases between them. CDR3 sequence reads: CASSCLGGARGLCRITNEKLFF. The CDR3, as DNA: TGTGCCAGCAGCTGCTTGGGCGGGGCGCGAGGTTTATGTCGGATAACTAATGAAAAACTGTTTTTT.

In the case of this clone: This sample also contains other DNA sequences that code for the same CDR3. V is TRBV7-3 and J is TRBJ2-6; 7 bases fit TRBD1. V dropped 4 bases and J dropped 1; count of bases not matched to a gene: 1. This CDR3 comprises 15 residues. Per germline, CDR1 SGHTA and CDR2 FQGTGA. CDR3 bases: TGTGCCAGCAGCTCGACAGGGTCTGGGGCCAACGTCCTGACTTTC. Translation: CASSSTGSGANVLTF.

V is TRBV10-1 and J is TRBJ2-7, with 13 bases that match TRBD2. Germline lookup yields CDR1 WNHNN and CDR2 SYGVQD (reference sequence). This CDR3 has 16 residues. V lost 3 bases and J lost 4; bases outside the gene matches: 6. The DNA for the CDR3 is TGCGCCAGCAGTGAAAGGACTAGCGGGAGATATTACGAGCAGTACTTC. It specifies CASSERTSGRYYEQYF.

V gene TRBV28 combines with J gene TRBJ1-2; no firm D call. Germline V gene lookup returns CDR1 MDHEN and CDR2 SYDVKM. This CDR3 has 12 residues. The V end was cut by 7 bases, the J end by 0 bases, with 6 bases between. The CDR3 loop is CASMAANYGYTF. As DNA, the CDR3 is TGTGCCAGCATGGCAGCTAACTATGGCTACACCTTC.

The chain carries TRBV30 and TRBJ2-1; a weak D match, TRBD2 (5 bases). V was cut by 3 bases and J by 4 bases, with 10 bases left in between. The CDR3 covers 13 residues. The V gene's germline CDR1 is GTSNPN and CDR2 SVGIG (reference sequence). The CDR3 nucleotides read TGTGCCTGGAGGGCCGGGAATTACAATGAGCAGTTCTTC. It specifies CAWRAGNYNEQFF.

The chain carries TRBV9 and TRBJ2-2, with a possible D match to TRBD2 (5 bases). This CDR3 contains 15 residues. CDR1 and CDR2 (germline): SGDLS, YYNGEE. V lost 3 bases, J lost 2 bases, and 11 bases lay in between. The CDR3 nucleotides are TGTGCCAGCAGCGACGCGGGCATCAACACCGGGGAGCTGTTTTTT. This translates into CASSDAGINTGELFF.

V is TRBV4-2 and J is TRBJ2-7; TRBD2 aligns across 8 bases. The germline V gene has CDR1 LGHNA and CDR2 YNFKEQ. The junction had 9 bases not matched to a gene; V was cut back by 0 bases and J by 5 bases. The CDR3 extends over 16 amino acids. CDR3 amino acids: CASSQEGRGAIDEQYF. The CDR3 coding sequence is TGTGCCAGCAGCCAAGAGGGGCGGGGGGCGATCGACGAGCAGTACTTC.

This rearrangement joins TRBV6-5 to TRBJ2-1; a possible D gene is TRBD1 (6 bases). CDR1 and CDR2 (germline): MNHEY, SVGAGI. V lost 7 bases, J lost 5 bases, and 12 bases lay in between. This CDR3 contains 13 residues. CDR3 bases: TGTGCCAGCACCCAGGGGTATGACAATGAGCAGTTCTTC. Protein product: CASTQGYDNEQFF.

The rearrangement uses TRBV30 and TRBJ1-4; D may be TRBD1 (5 bases). The CDR3 contains 15 residues. V shed 4 bases and J shed 0 bases, with 12 bases lying between them. CDR1 GTSNPN and CDR2 SVGIG come from the germline V gene (reference sequence). CDR3 DNA sequence: TGTGCCTGGACAATGGGACGCGCAACTAATGAAAAACTGTTTTTT. Its protein product is CAWTMGRATNEKLFF.

To note about this clone: Other nucleotide sequences in the sample specify the same CDR3. The chain couples TRBV7-9 to TRBJ1-4; 7 bases line up with TRBD1. V trimming: 5 bases; J trimming: 5 bases; junction bases outside the gene matches: 8. This CDR3 region has 15 residues. CDR1 is SEHNR and CDR2 is FQNEAQ in the germline V gene (reference sequence). CDR3 sequence: CASSLRQGLNEKLFF. The DNA of the CDR3 is TGTGCCAGCAGCCTACGACAGGGCTTAAATGAAAAACTGTTTTTT.

The chain recombines TRBV18 with TRBJ2-7; 8 positions match TRBD1. The CDR3 is 18 amino acids. J lost 6 bases, V lost 1 base, and 17 bases had no gene match. From germline, CDR1 is KGHSH and CDR2 LQKENI. CDR3 sequence (DNA): TGTGCCAGCTCACCACGTGGTGGCGACAGGGGTCTTAGGGCCGAGCAGTACTTC. This encodes CASSPRGGDRGLRAEQYF.

As for this clone: In the same sample, other DNA sequences code for this CDR3. The chain employs TRBV18 and TRBJ2-3; D not certain. Trimming cost V 3 bases and J 0 bases, with 4 bases left between them. This CDR3 spans 13 amino acids. Germline loops: CDR1 KGHSH, CDR2 LQKENI. DNA of the CDR3: TGTGCCAGCTCACCCACTAGCACAGATACGCAGTATTTT. This codes for CASSPTSTDTQYF.

This clone was picked up one time. The chain joins TRBV7-9 to TRBJ2-7, with 15 bases fitting TRBD2. The CDR3 extends over 15 amino acids. Trimming removed 5 bases from V and 6 bases from J; junction bases left unmatched: 5. Germline V CDR1 and CDR2: SEHNR, FQNEAQ (reference sequence). The CDR3 nucleotides are TGTGCCAGCAGCCCACCGGGACTAGCGGGAGGCGAGCAGTACTTC. Translation: CASSPPGLAGGEQYF.

In its sample, this clone was seen a few times. This chain joins TRBV6-4 and TRBJ2-2, with a tentative D call TRBD1 (5 bases). This CDR3 has 16 amino acids. Germline CDR1 and CDR2: MRHNA and SNTAGT. Trimming shortened V by 4 bases and J by 1 base, and 13 bases separated the two germline ends. The CDR3 loop reads CASSVTGTLNTGELFF. The CDR3 DNA reads TGTGCCAGCAGTGTCACAGGCACCCTGAACACCGGGGAGCTGTTTTTT.

This chain uses TRBV27 with TRBJ2-1; tentatively, D is TRBD1 (6 bases). Deletions cut 6 bases from V and 4 bases from J, with 16 bases between. The CDR3 is made up of 15 amino acids. Germline V gene lookup returns CDR1 MNHEY and CDR2 SMNVEV (reference sequence). The CDR3 protein is CASRFDRMGYNEQFF. DNA for the CDR3: TGTGCCAGCAGATTCGACAGGATGGGGTACAATGAGCAGTTCTTC.

The genes are TRBV28 and TRBJ1-5, with D uncertain. CDR1 is MDHEN, CDR2 SYDVKM, per germline. The CDR3 sequence is 13 residues long. Trimming removed 7 bases from V and 5 bases from J, with 12 bases in between. The CDR3 loop reads CASIGQSYQPQHF. The CDR3 region has the DNA TGTGCCAGCATTGGCCAGAGCTATCAGCCCCAGCATTTT.

This clone was observed once. The rearrangement joins TRBV7-9 to TRBJ1-3; no definite D call. The CDR3 sequence is 15 residues long. Looked up from germline, CDR1 is SEHNR and CDR2 is FQNEAQ (reference sequence). V lost 4 bases and J 2 bases, leaving 12 bases between the germline ends. CDR3 DNA sequence: TGTGCCAGCAGCTCCCCGCGGCGGGCTGGAAACACCATATATTTT. Encoded protein: CASSSPRRAGNTIYF.

The chain is built from TRBV6-5 and TRBJ2-1; 9 bases match TRBD1. In germline, CDR1 is MNHEY, CDR2 SVGAGI. This CDR3 contains 15 residues. J gave up 7 bases and V 6 bases, and 10 bases lay outside the gene matches. CDR3 amino acids: CASSLNRGRGNEQFF. DNA for the CDR3: TGTGCCAGCAGCCTAAACAGGGGGCGCGGGAATGAGCAGTTCTTC.

The chain joins TRBV4-1 to TRBJ2-2; no clear D gene. Germline assignment: CDR1 MGHRA and CDR2 YSYEKL. The CDR3 is made up of 13 amino acids. V lost 2 bases to trimming and J lost 8 bases, with 9 bases between them. CDR3 DNA: TGCGCCAGCAGCCAATACGGTACTGGGGAGCTGTTTTTT. It encodes CASSQYGTGELFF.